Following are 6 T cell receptor beta chains from one sample sequenced in a study of identifying expanded T cells in peripheral blood. Sequenced by immunoSEQ multiplex PCR; TCRdb stores in-frame clones only, minus some. The top ten clones hold around 4.3% of a sample with around 68,000 clones, 80% to 90% of them seen once. The sample consisted of blood. The receptors stem from a person aged 18-69 years in good health.

V is TRBV9 and J is TRBJ2-5; weak D call: TRBD1 (6 bases). Trimming cost V 5 bases and J 2 bases, with 13 bases left between them. Germline V CDR1 and CDR2: SGDLS, YYNGEE. CDR3 size: 14 residues. CDR3 nucleotide sequence: TGTGCCAGCAGTCTAAGCCAGGGGCAAGAGACCCAGTACTTC. It is translated as CASSLSQGQETQYF.

The V call is TRBV5-1, the J call TRBJ1-5; perhaps TRBD1 as D (6 bases). The CDR3 spans 15 residues. Germline values: CDR1 SGHRS, CDR2 YFSETQ. Deletions cut 4 bases from V and 8 bases from J, with 19 bases between. As DNA, the CDR3 is TGCGCCAGCAGCCCGGGGGCCCCGGGCGTCGAGCCCCAGCATTTT. Protein product: CASSPGAPGVEPQHF.

The rearrangement uses TRBV18 and TRBJ2-2; D gene ambiguous. There are 16 residues in the CDR3. Germline V gene data show CDR1 as KGHSH and CDR2 as LQKENI. Trimming left V 3 bases short and J 1 base short, with 12 bases between. CDR3 loop: CASSPRALMNTGELFF. The CDR3 coding sequence is TGTGCCAGCTCACCCCGCGCTCTCATGAACACCGGGGAGCTGTTTTTT. The full variable domain, in which reference TRBV18 and TRBJ2-2 provide the parts outside the CDR3, is NAGVMQNPRHLVRRRGQEARLRCSPMKGHSHVYWYRQLPEEGLKFMVYLQKENIIDESGMPKERFSAEFPKEGPSILRIQQVVRGDSAAYFCASSPRALMNTGELFFGEGSRLTVL.

V gene TRBV6-1 combines with J gene TRBJ2-1, with TRBD2 matching 14 bases. CDR3 length: 16 amino acids. With 4 bases clipped from V and 6 bases from J, the junction kept 5 bases outside the gene matches. Germline V gene sequence: CDR1 MNHNS, CDR2 SASEGT. CDR3 region: CASSVSGTSGGNEQFF. CDR3 coding DNA: TGTGCCAGCAGTGTTTCCGGGACTAGCGGGGGCAATGAGCAGTTCTTC.

This clone was seen just once. The V gene is TRBV6-5, the J gene TRBJ2-2, with 8 bases identical to TRBD2. Germline V gene sequence: CDR1 MNHEY, CDR2 SVGAGI. The V segment lost 0 bases and the J segment 6 bases; nucleotides outside the gene matches: 0. This CDR3 has 14 residues. The CDR3: CASSYSTSAGELFF. The CDR3 bases are TGTGCCAGCAGTTACTCGACTAGCGCCGGGGAGCTGTTTTTT.

This rearrangement joins TRBV9 to TRBJ2-5; D perhaps matches TRBD2 (6 bases). The length of the CDR3 is 13 residues. V dropped 3 bases and J dropped 7 bases, with 13 bases sitting between them. CDR1 and CDR2 from the germline V gene are SGDLS and YYNGEE. The CDR3 spells CASSATDGGTQYF. As DNA, the CDR3 is TGTGCCAGCAGCGCTACCGACGGGGGGACCCAGTACTTC. The entire variable domain, with the rest obtained from reference TRBV9 and TRBJ2-5, is as follows: DSGVTQTPKHLITATGQRVTLRCSPRSGDLSVYWYQQSLDQGLQFLIQYYNGEERAKGNILERFSAQQFPDLHSELNLSSLELGDSALYFCASSATDGGTQYFGPGTRLLVL.